This T cell receptor beta chain emerged from a study of T cell responses to AZD1222 COVID-19 vaccine. Findings and caveats of the study: In all cases, repertoires were sampled only after the peak T cell response. Reportedly, nearly half the spike-specific TCRs target unmutated variant regions. Donors skewed white British and female; clonal diversity was possibly underestimated. An increase in Spike-specific TCR breadth and depth was observed after two AZD1222 doses.

As to this clone: The target antigen is unknown.

V lost 0 bases and J 8 bases, leaving 8 bases between the germline ends. Germline V CDR1 and CDR2: MGHRA, YSYEKL. This CDR3 is built from 14 residues. The table came from immunoSEQ multiplex PCR; TCRdb's copy has only in-frame clones and leaves some out. Of more than 95,000 clones listed, about 90% are singletons. V and J are TRBV4-1 and TRBJ1-6; D gene ambiguous. The specimen comprised peripheral blood, sampled on day 0 of AZD1222 vaccination. This TCR was sampled from an adult in good health. CDR3 in amino acids: CASSQDYGYSPLHF. Written as DNA, the CDR3 is TGCGCCAGCAGCCAAGACTACGGGTATTCACCCCTCCACTTT.